These 25 T cell receptor beta chains were all obtained from the same sample, sequenced in a study of blood T cell repertoires in COVID-19. Measured with immunoSEQ multiplex PCR; TCRdb has only the in-frame clones, and not every one. The table has fewer than 100,000 clones, around 86% seen once; the top ten hold 10%. Material for sequencing was peripheral blood. These TCRs come from a man aged 50-59 years with acute or convalescent COVID-19.

The chain carries TRBV3-1 (or the pseudogene TRBV3-2) and TRBJ2-5, with 8 nucleotides matching TRBD2. CDR3 length: 14 amino acids. V was clipped by 5 bases and J by 4 bases; unmatched bases: 6. CDR1 and CDR2 from the germline V gene are LGHDT and YNNKEL (reference sequence). The CDR3 loop reads CASSFSGIGETQYF. The CDR3 DNA reads as TGTGCCAGCAGCTTTAGCGGGATTGGAGAGACCCAGTACTTC.

The rearrangement uses TRBV11-2 and TRBJ2-1, with 11 bases aligning to TRBD2. The V and J ends lost 4 bases and 7 bases, in that order; junction bases with no gene match: 12. Germline CDR1 reads SGHAT; CDR2 reads FQNNGV. The CDR3 runs 17 residues. In DNA, the CDR3 is TGTGCCAGCAGCTCAACCCCTACTAGCGGGAGAGGAAATGAGCAGTTCTTC. Translation: CASSSTPTSGRGNEQFF.

The chain joins TRBV11-3 to TRBJ1-1, with D perhaps matching TRBD1 (6 bases). Germline V lookup: CDR1 SGHNT, CDR2 YENEEA. V dropped 5 bases and J dropped 0 bases, with 13 bases sitting between them. The CDR3 runs 15 residues. CDR3 DNA sequence: TGTGCCAGCAGCCCTCACAGGGACATGAACACTGAAGCTTTCTTT. Encoded protein: CASSPHRDMNTEAFF. The full variable domain, rest sourced from reference TRBV11-3 and TRBJ1-1, is EAGVVQSPRYKIIEKKQPVAFWCNPISGHNTLYWYLQNLGQGPELLIRYENEEAVDDSQLPKDRFSAERLKGVDSTLKIQPAELGDSAVYLCASSPHRDMNTEAFFGQGTRLTVV.

The rearrangement uses TRBV7-2 and TRBJ1-4; a weak D match, TRBD1 (6 bases). With 5 bases removed from V and 1 base from J, the gap between germline ends came to 17 bases. Germline V gives CDR1 SGHTA, CDR2 FQGNSA. This CDR3 spans 17 amino acids. CDR3 nucleotide sequence: TGTGCCAGCAGCCTCCGGAGGGGGGGCAGAACTAATGAAAAACTGTTTTTT. As protein: CASSLRRGGRTNEKLFF.

The gene calls are TRBV25-1 and TRBJ1-1; D uncertain. The V and J ends lost 3 bases and 4 bases respectively, with 15 bases between them. This CDR3 region has 15 residues. Germline CDR1 is MGHDK and CDR2 is SYGVNS. As DNA, the CDR3 is TGTGCCAGCAGTGATCTCGGACCCGGGAGCACTGAAGCTTTCTTT. Protein sequence: CASSDLGPGSTEAFF.

The table lists this clone with a count of one. The gene calls are TRBV11-3 and TRBJ2-3; D is ambiguous. V lost 0 bases and J lost 3, with 7 bases in between. The germline gives CDR1 SGHNT, CDR2 YENEEA. The CDR3 is 14 amino acids. The CDR3 sequence: CASSLDSTTDTQYF. CDR3 DNA sequence: TGTGCCAGCAGCTTAGACAGTACGACAGATACGCAGTATTTT.

The chain employs TRBV19 and TRBJ1-1, with D possibly being TRBD1 (6 bases). Germline V gene data show CDR1 as LNHDA and CDR2 as SQIVND (reference sequence). CDR3 size: 15 residues. V was shortened by 5 bases and J by 1 base, with 14 bases between the two germline ends. The CDR3: CASSAGAEGNTEAFF. Here the CDR3 DNA reads TGTGCCAGTAGTGCGGGGGCCGAGGGGAACACTGAAGCTTTCTTT.

The rearrangement links TRBV6-5 to TRBJ2-3; 7 bases fit TRBD2. The CDR3 has 12 amino acids. The junction had 4 bases not matched to a gene; V was cut back by 5 bases and J by 8 bases. Germline V gene sequence: CDR1 MNHEY, CDR2 SVGAGI. CDR3 nucleotides: TGTGCCAGCAGTCGACTAGCTGGTACGCAGTATTTT. It translates to CASSRLAGTQYF.

This clone occurred a few times. The chain employs TRBV5-1 and TRBJ2-1, with D possibly being TRBD2 (7 bases). The CDR3 loop spans 14 amino acids. V was trimmed by 4 bases and J by 7 bases, leaving 15 bases between them. The germline CDR1 and CDR2 sequences are SGHRS and YFSETQ. CDR3 coding DNA: TGCGCCAGCAGCCCGGGGGGACAATTGAATGAGCAGTTCTTC. Its translation is CASSPGGQLNEQFF. Filled out from reference TRBV5-1 and TRBJ2-1, the complete variable domain reads KAGVTQTPRYLIKTRGQQVTLSCSPISGHRSVSWYQQTPGQGLQFLFEYFSETQRNKGNFPGRFSGRQFSNSRSEMNVSTLELGDSALYLCASSPGGQLNEQFFGPGTRLTVL.

V and J are TRBV5-1 and TRBJ2-7; a possible D gene is TRBD2 (5 bases). Per the germline V gene, CDR1 is SGHRS and CDR2 is YFSETQ. V was pared by 4 bases and J by 2 bases, with 13 bases between. This CDR3 has 14 amino acids. The CDR3 spells CASSRGHRAYEQYF. The CDR3 coding sequence is TGCGCCAGCAGCCGGGGTCACCGGGCCTACGAGCAGTACTTC.

The gene calls are TRBV7-6 and TRBJ2-7; 8 bases fit TRBD2. The CDR3 consists of 15 residues. Losses at the gene ends were 4 bases for V and 4 bases for J; bases not matched to a gene: 9. Germline lookup yields CDR1 SGHVS and CDR2 FNYEAQ. Here the CDR3 DNA reads TGTGCCAGCAGCTCAAATAGCGGGACCGGATACGAGCAGTACTTC. Residues: CASSSNSGTGYEQYF.

This clone is a singleton in its sample. V usage is TRBV11-3 and J usage is TRBJ2-7; TRBD1 aligns across 10 bases. V shed 4 bases, J shed 5 bases, and the junction held 14 bases outside the gene matches. The germline V gene has CDR1 SGHNT and CDR2 YENEEA. The CDR3 spans 17 residues. The DNA of the CDR3 is TGTGCCAGCAGCTCTGGGACAGGGGCGACAGGGTCCGACGAGCAGTACTTC. It translates to CASSSGTGATGSDEQYF.

This clone was seen just once. V usage is TRBV9 and J usage is TRBJ1-2; D uncertain. V dropped 2 bases and J dropped 4 bases, with 9 bases sitting between them. Germline-derived CDR1 and CDR2 are SGDLS and YYNGEE. The CDR3 consists of 13 residues. The CDR3 sequence is CASSVHSGYGYTF. The CDR3 nucleotides are TGTGCCAGCAGCGTCCACAGTGGCTATGGCTACACCTTC. The full variable domain, with the rest looked up from reference TRBV9 and TRBJ1-2, is DSGVTQTPKHLITATGQRVTLRCSPRSGDLSVYWYQQSLDQGLQFLIQYYNGEERAKGNILERFSAQQFPDLHSELNLSSLELGDSALYFCASSVHSGYGYTFGSGTRLTVV.

In this sample, this clone turned up once. The CDR3, as DNA: TGCGCCAGCAGCTTACGATGGGGCTACACCGGGGAGCTGTTTTTT. This codes for CASSLRWGYTGELFF. The V call is TRBV5-1, the J call TRBJ2-2; D may be TRBD1 (5 bases). The V end lost 2 bases, the J end lost 3 bases, and 11 bases lay between the germline ends. The V gene's germline CDR1 is SGHRS and CDR2 YFSETQ. There are 15 residues in the CDR3.

This chain links TRBV2 with TRBJ2-5, with 14 bases matching TRBD2. V lost 2 bases and J lost 4; bases outside the gene matches: 12. The germline V gene has CDR1 SNHLY and CDR2 FYNNEI. The CDR3 runs 19 residues. CDR3 sequence reads: CASSEWGTSGGITLETQYF. The CDR3 region has the DNA TGTGCCAGCAGTGAATGGGGGACTAGCGGGGGTATTACCCTAGAGACCCAGTACTTC.

The rearrangement uses TRBV4-1 and TRBJ2-3; D is uncertain. The CDR3 is 15 amino acids. CDR1 and CDR2 (germline): MGHRA, YSYEKL. Between the trimmed V and J ends, which lost 3 bases and 1 base, there was a span of 11 bases. The CDR3 protein is CASSQMTPRTDTQYF. The DNA of the CDR3 is TGCGCCAGCAGCCAGATGACACCTCGCACAGATACGCAGTATTTT.

This clone has only a few counts. The rearrangement joins TRBV19 to TRBJ2-7; D is unresolved. Deletions cut 4 bases from V and 3 bases from J, with 10 bases between. CDR1 LNHDA and CDR2 SQIVND come from the germline V gene (reference sequence). CDR3 length: 13 amino acids. Here the CDR3 reads CASSRTPGYEQYF. The DNA of the CDR3 is TGTGCCAGTAGTAGAACCCCCGGCTACGAGCAGTACTTC.

The J gene is TRBJ1-5, the V gene TRBV2; weak D call: TRBD1 (6 bases). Deletions cut 4 bases from V and 4 bases from J, with 11 bases between. Germline CDR1 reads SNHLY; CDR2 reads FYNNEI. There are 14 residues in the CDR3. The CDR3: CASSAGRGNQPQHF. The CDR3 DNA sequence: TGTGCCAGCAGTGCGGGCAGGGGTAATCAGCCCCAGCATTTT.

The chain links TRBV7-7 to TRBJ2-1, with a possible D match to TRBD1 (6 bases). Germline CDR1 SSHAT, CDR2 FNYEAQ (reference sequence). V was clipped by 5 bases and J by 4 bases, with 15 bases between them. This CDR3 contains 15 residues. CDR3 DNA: TGTGCCAGCAGCCCGGAGTTGGGGGCTTACAATGAGCAGTTCTTC. This encodes CASSPELGAYNEQFF.

This clone has more than one count but fewer than ten. The rearrangement links TRBV4-1 to TRBJ1-2; D might be TRBD1 (5 bases). CDR1 is MGHRA, CDR2 YSYEKL, per germline. With 0 bases removed from V and 8 bases from J, the gap between germline ends came to 22 bases. This CDR3 has 17 amino acids. The DNA for the CDR3 is TGCGCCAGCAGCCAAGAGTCGGGGGGTAAGGGTCAGAGCGGCTACACCTTC. Protein: CASSQESGGKGQSGYTF.

The chain employs TRBV5-8 and TRBJ2-2; 8 bases are a match to TRBD1. Germline trimming cut 5 bases from V and 4 bases from J; bases unmatched to any gene: 4. The CDR3 runs 14 residues. Germline CDR1 is SGHTS and CDR2 is YDEGEE. DNA of the CDR3: TGTGCCAGCAGGCCAGGGGGCCCCACCGGGGAGCTGTTTTTT. It encodes CASRPGGPTGELFF.

The chain recombines TRBV3-1 (or the pseudogene TRBV3-2) with TRBJ1-5, with D unclear. There are 13 residues in the CDR3. The germline V gene encodes CDR1 LGHDT and CDR2 YNNKEL (reference sequence). Trimming removed 3 bases from V and 7 bases from J, with 10 bases in between. As DNA, the CDR3 is TGTGCCAGCAGCCAGGGTTTGGGCCAGCCCCAGCATTTT. Translation gives CASSQGLGQPQHF.

CDR3 DNA: TGTGCCAGCAGGTGGCGATCTGGACAGACCGGGGAGCTGTTTTTT. It is translated as CASRWRSGQTGELFF. This rearrangement joins TRBV6-5 to TRBJ2-2; D might be TRBD1 (6 bases). Germline CDR1 MNHEY, CDR2 SVGAGI. Trimming removed 6 bases at V and 5 bases at J, with 16 bases between. This CDR3 is 15 amino acids long.

The chain employs TRBV6-5 and TRBJ2-7; TRBD1 might be the D (6 bases). The V gene's germline CDR1 is MNHEY and CDR2 SVGAGI. The germline V and J ends were trimmed by 5 bases and 0 bases, with 8 bases remaining between them. This CDR3 contains 13 residues. Here the CDR3 DNA reads TGTGCCAGCAGTCCGGACAGCTCCTACGAGCAGTACTTC. Its protein is CASSPDSSYEQYF.

The gene calls are TRBV14 and TRBJ2-1; TRBD2 matches 10 bases. CDR3 length equals 16 residues. Losses at the gene ends were 0 bases for V and 4 bases for J; bases not matched to a gene: 3. Germline V gene sequence: CDR1 SGHDN, CDR2 FVKESK. CDR3 DNA: TGTGCCAGCAGCCAAGAAGCGGGAGGGGTATACAATGAGCAGTTCTTC. Translation: CASSQEAGGVYNEQFF.